A single sample gave rise to the 13 T cell receptor beta chains below, sequenced in a study of blood T cell repertoires in COVID-19. The repertoire was sequenced with immunoSEQ multiplex PCR; TCRdb's copy has only in-frame clones and lacks some. Among about 91,000 clones listed, 88% were seen once. The sample taken for sequencing was peripheral blood. The receptor source for this set is a woman in her sixties or seventies with acute or convalescent COVID-19.

The CDR3 region is CATSDSGTSGRGFGTDTQYF. In DNA, the CDR3 is TGTGCCACCAGTGATTCAGGGACTAGCGGGAGGGGTTTTGGCACAGATACGCAGTATTTT. This chain connects TRBV24-1 to TRBJ2-3, with 16 bases identical to TRBD2. J lost 1 base, V lost 2 bases, and 8 bases had no gene match. This CDR3 has 20 residues. Germline V gene lookup returns CDR1 KGHDR and CDR2 SFDVKD.

This clone has just one count. The V call is TRBV6-5, the J call TRBJ2-2; no firm D call. Trimming removed 6 bases from V and 5 bases from J, with 13 bases in between. The CDR3 runs 14 residues. CDR1 is MNHEY and CDR2 is SVGAGI in the germline V gene. This CDR3 reads CASSLQYRTGELFF. CDR3 nucleotide sequence: TGTGCCAGCAGCCTACAGTATAGAACCGGGGAGCTGTTTTTT.

The chain carries TRBV6-5 and TRBJ1-1; D is ambiguous. The CDR3 is 12 amino acids. The V gene's germline CDR1 is MNHEY and CDR2 SVGAGI. Trimming took off 5 bases at V and 8 bases at J, with 12 bases between the two ends. This CDR3 reads CASSPPLQEAFF. The CDR3 coding sequence is TGTGCCAGCAGTCCCCCACTTCAAGAAGCTTTCTTT.

Regarding this clone: The junction shows a germline mismatch at one end, possibly a read error. The V and J genes are TRBV7-3 and TRBJ2-3, with TRBD2 identical over 7 bases. The CDR3 has 15 residues. Germline V gives CDR1 SGHTA, CDR2 FQGTGA. CDR3 sequence (DNA): TGTGCCAGCAGCTTGAGCGGGGCTGGCACAAATACGCAGTATTTT. Translated, it gives CASSLSGAGTNTQYF.

The rearrangement links TRBV27 to TRBJ2-1, with 11 bases identical to TRBD2. Germline V gene sequence: CDR1 MNHEY, CDR2 SMNVEV (reference sequence). The CDR3 contains 16 residues. With 0 bases clipped from V and 9 bases from J, the junction kept 7 bases outside the gene matches. CDR3 nucleotides: TGTGCCAGCAGTTTATCGTATACTAGCGGGAGCGCTGAGCAGTTCTTC. It specifies CASSLSYTSGSAEQFF.

This clone was observed a single time. CDR3 region: CASSRGGRDADTQYF. DNA for the CDR3: TGCGCCAGCAGCAGAGGAGGCCGAGACGCAGATACGCAGTATTTT. V gene TRBV5-1 combines with J gene TRBJ2-3, with D tentatively TRBD2 (5 bases). The germline V and J ends were trimmed by 4 bases and 4 bases, with 16 bases remaining between them. CDR1 SGHRS and CDR2 YFSETQ come from the germline V gene. The CDR3 runs 15 residues.

The chain joins TRBV14 to TRBJ1-1; D call uncertain. V was cut by 4 bases and J by 6 bases, with 6 bases left in between. The CDR3 is made up of 11 amino acids. The germline CDR1 and CDR2 sequences are SGHDN and FVKESK. The CDR3 spells CASSRRSEAFF. The DNA for the CDR3 is TGTGCCAGCAGCCGCCGGTCTGAAGCTTTCTTT.

The chain is built from TRBV7-3 and TRBJ2-1; a weak D match, TRBD2 (7 bases). In germline, CDR1 is SGHTA, CDR2 FQGTGA. The CDR3 is 15 residues long. V shed 6 bases and J shed 8 bases, with 20 bases lying between them. CDR3 sequence reads: CASRQGLTSVDEQFF. The CDR3 coding sequence is TGTGCCAGCAGACAGGGACTAACATCCGTCGATGAGCAGTTCTTC.

The rearrangement links TRBV20-1 to TRBJ2-3, with a weak D call TRBD1 (6 bases). CDR1 and CDR2 from the germline V gene are DFQATT and SNEGSKA (reference sequence). Between the trimmed V and J ends, which lost 3 bases and 0 bases, there was a span of 13 bases. This CDR3 region has 15 residues. The CDR3 DNA sequence: TGCAGTGCTAGTGACCGGGACACTAGCACAGATACGCAGTATTTT. Protein product: CSASDRDTSTDTQYF.

V and J are TRBV28 and TRBJ1-5; D not resolved. CDR3 length equals 15 residues. Per germline, CDR1 MDHEN and CDR2 SYDVKM. V lost 6 bases and J 0 bases, leaving 12 bases between the germline ends. In DNA, the CDR3 is TGTGCCAGCAGACAAGACTCCCCTAGCAATCAGCCCCAGCATTTT. This gives the protein CASRQDSPSNQPQHF.

The V and J genes are TRBV7-3 and TRBJ2-2, with a possible D match to TRBD1 (6 bases). This CDR3 region has 15 residues. Germline loops: CDR1 SGHTA, CDR2 FQGTGA. V was trimmed by 5 bases and J by 5 bases, leaving 15 bases between them. CDR3 DNA: TGTGCCAGCAGCACCGTAGGGGGTTTAACCGGGGAGCTGTTTTTT. Translated, it gives CASSTVGGLTGELFF.

The chain employs TRBV18 and TRBJ1-3, with TRBD1 matching over 8 bases. This CDR3 is built from 17 residues. Losses at the gene ends were 3 bases for V and 8 bases for J; bases not matched to a gene: 15. The germline CDR1 and CDR2 sequences are KGHSH and LQKENI. In nucleotides, the CDR3 is TGTGCCAGCTCACCGGGGACAGGAAAAAAAGCCCGGGACACCATATATTTT. Residues: CASSPGTGKKARDTIYF.

This clone occurred once. The chain joins TRBV2 to TRBJ2-7; D is ambiguous. Germline CDR1 and CDR2: SNHLY and FYNNEI. This CDR3 contains 16 residues. The ends were cut back, 6 bases at V and 0 bases at J, with 18 bases in the middle. Written as DNA, the CDR3 is TGTGCCAGCAGAGACACGACATACCAGATCTCCTACGAGCAGTACTTC. Its translation: CASRDTTYQISYEQYF.